Here is one T cell receptor (beta chain) with its context. The record originates from a study of T cell responses to AZD1222 COVID-19 vaccine. Profiling relied on immunoSEQ multiplex PCR, and the TCRdb table lists in-frame clones only, not all of them. The repertoire includes some 110,000 clones, 89% of them detected once, and around 20% sits in the top ten. Germline CDR1 SGHTS, CDR2 YDEGEE. V lost 2 bases, J lost 5 bases, and 5 bases stayed unmatched. The CDR3 runs 14 residues. The clonotype originates from an adult in good health. Specimen: peripheral blood, collected on day 0 of AZD1222 vaccination. The chain combines TRBV5-8 with TRBJ2-7; 9 nucleotides match TRBD1. CDR3 nucleotides: TGTGCCAGCAGCTTTGGGACAGGGAAGCACGAGCAGTACTTC. Translation: CASSFGTGKHEQYF.